The 2 T cell receptor beta chains listed next were all sequenced from one sample in a study of shared clonotypes between healthy human individuals. TCRdb's table, derived via immunoSEQ multiplex PCR, lists solely in-frame clones and lacks some. Among about 2,500,000 clones listed, roughly 92% were seen once. The sample was naive CD4+ T cells sorted from blood. Stated subset: CD45RA+ positively selected. These TCRs come from a man between 18 and 29 years old in good health.

V gene TRBV4-1 combines with J gene TRBJ1-4, with 11 bases that match TRBD1. The CDR3 consists of 16 residues. Unmatched junction bases numbered 1, after V lost 4 bases and J lost 0 bases. The germline CDR1 and CDR2 sequences are MGHRA and YSYEKL. The CDR3: CASSRTGGATNEKLFF. As DNA, the CDR3 is TGCGCCAGCAGCCGGACAGGGGGCGCAACTAATGAAAAACTGTTTTTT.

This rearrangement joins TRBV6-1 to TRBJ2-3, with D perhaps matching TRBD1 (5 bases). The V gene's germline CDR1 is MNHNS and CDR2 SASEGT. Trimming stripped 1 base from V and 1 base from J, with 15 bases between. This CDR3 spans 17 amino acids. For the CDR3, the DNA is TGTGCCAGCAGTGAAGTCCAGGGATTTAGGGGCACAGATACGCAGTATTTT. It is translated as CASSEVQGFRGTDTQYF.